One sample yielded the 20 T cell receptor beta chains listed below, sequenced in a study of CD8+ T cells in alopecia areata. Following extraction, RNA underwent reverse transcription to cDNA, which served as the sequencing template. The repertoire was sequenced with immunoSEQ multiplex PCR; TCRdb's copy has only in-frame clones and lacks some. The sample contains a few hundred thousand clones, over 45% of which appear only once. The treatment: oral pan-JAK inhibitor, 5-10 mg twice daily. This material consisted of CD4+ T cells sorted from blood, taken around week 53, from a patient treated with tofacitinib. The source of these receptors is a human donor with alopecia areata.

This sequence joins TRBV30 and TRBJ2-6; D gene ambiguous. Germline V gene sequence: CDR1 GTSNPN, CDR2 SVGIG (reference sequence). This CDR3 is built from 17 residues. The ends were cut back, 1 base at V and 0 bases at J, with 13 bases in the middle. CDR3 sequence reads: CAWSAWTATSGANVLTF. CDR3 nucleotides: TGTGCCTGGAGTGCCTGGACGGCGACCTCTGGGGCCAACGTCCTGACTTTC.

This chain uses TRBV30 with TRBJ1-5, with unresolved D. The CDR3 loop spans 16 amino acids. Germline V CDR1 and CDR2: GTSNPN, SVGIG (reference sequence). Trimming stripped 0 bases from V and 2 bases from J, with 14 bases between. The CDR3 region is CAWSVPVPVGNQPQHF. The CDR3 coding sequence is TGTGCCTGGAGTGTACCCGTCCCGGTTGGCAATCAGCCCCAGCATTTT.

The chain links TRBV7-2 to TRBJ2-7, with TRBD2 matching over 11 bases. V trimming: 1 base; J trimming: 3 bases; junction bases outside the gene matches: 8. This CDR3 has 17 amino acids. Germline loops: CDR1 SGHTA, CDR2 FQGNSA. The chain's CDR3 is CASSLGLAGRPGYEQYF. CDR3 DNA sequence: TGTGCCAGCAGCTTAGGACTAGCGGGGAGACCAGGCTACGAGCAGTACTTC.

J is TRBJ2-1 and V is TRBV10-2, with 12 bases fitting TRBD2. The CDR3 covers 14 residues. Germline V CDR1 and CDR2: WSHSY, SAAADI. The V gene end was trimmed by 3 bases and the J gene end by 7 bases; junction bases not matched to a gene: 1. CDR3 in DNA: TGCGCCAGCAGTGAACTAGCGGGGGGAAATGAGCAGTTCTTC. It encodes CASSELAGGNEQFF.

The chain employs TRBV27 and TRBJ1-2; TRBD1 agrees at 8 bases. CDR1 and CDR2 from the germline V gene are MNHEY and SMNVEV (reference sequence). The junction had 10 bases not matched to a gene; V was cut back by 6 bases and J by 1 base. The length of the CDR3 is 16 residues. The CDR3 bases are TGTGCCAGCAGGGCGACAGGGGTAAAGAATAACTATGGCTACACCTTC. Translation gives CASRATGVKNNYGYTF.

The chain uses TRBV5-1 and TRBJ2-7; D possibly corresponds to TRBD1 (6 bases). Germline CDR1 and CDR2: SGHRS and YFSETQ. The CDR3 is made up of 14 amino acids. Trimming pared 7 bases from V and 3 bases from J, leaving 17 bases between. CDR3 residues: CASGTTGTDYEQYF. CDR3 coding DNA: TGCGCCAGCGGGACAACAGGAACCGACTACGAGCAGTACTTC.

J is TRBJ2-3 and V is TRBV6-5; D uncertain. This CDR3 region has 13 residues. Trimming pared 6 bases from V and 4 bases from J, leaving 11 bases between. Germline CDR1 and CDR2: MNHEY and SVGAGI. The CDR3: CASSGFPADTQYF. The CDR3 nucleotides read TGTGCCAGCAGCGGTTTCCCCGCAGATACGCAGTATTTT.

The gene calls are TRBV30 and TRBJ1-5; 8 bases line up with TRBD1. The CDR3 has 14 residues. J gave up 0 bases and V 5 bases, and 3 bases lay outside the gene matches. The germline CDR1 and CDR2 sequences are GTSNPN and SVGIG (reference sequence). CDR3 loop: CAWGQGHSNQPQHF. The CDR3, as DNA: TGTGCCTGGGGACAGGGTCATAGCAATCAGCCCCAGCATTTT. The complete variable domain, with remaining parts taken from reference TRBV30 and TRBJ1-5, reads SQTIHQWPATLVQPVGSPLSLECTVEGTSNPNLYWYRQAAGRGLQLLFYSVGIGQISSEVPQNLSASRPQDRQFILSSKKLLLSDSGFYLCAWGQGHSNQPQHFGDGTRLSIL.

This clone has just a few counts. The chain joins TRBV5-1 to TRBJ2-3; unclear D gene. The ends were cut back, 0 bases at V and 1 base at J, with 6 bases in the middle. The CDR3 extends over 14 amino acids. CDR1 SGHRS and CDR2 YFSETQ come from the germline V gene. This CDR3 reads CASSLGSGTDTQYF. The CDR3 nucleotides read TGCGCCAGCAGCTTGGGGTCCGGCACAGATACGCAGTATTTT.

This clone was counted between two and nine times. The rearrangement links TRBV5-1 to TRBJ1-4; TRBD1 might be the D (5 bases). This CDR3 is built from 14 residues. CDR1 is SGHRS and CDR2 is YFSETQ in the germline V gene. Trimming stripped 4 bases from V and 6 bases from J, with 13 bases between. The CDR3 sequence is CASSTDAGHEKLFF. In DNA, the CDR3 is TGCGCCAGCAGCACTGACGCAGGGCATGAAAAACTGTTTTTT.

V and J are TRBV11-2 and TRBJ2-7; D is possibly TRBD2 (5 bases). Germline CDR1 and CDR2: SGHAT and FQNNGV. The CDR3 loop spans 14 amino acids. Trimming shortened V by 5 bases and J by 2 bases, and 13 bases separated the two germline ends. CDR3 region: CASSPIGKTYEQYF. The CDR3 coding sequence is TGTGCCAGCAGCCCCATCGGGAAGACCTACGAGCAGTACTTC.

The chain couples TRBV18 to TRBJ1-5, with a possible D match to TRBD1 (5 bases). The CDR3 extends over 13 amino acids. Looked up from germline, CDR1 is KGHSH and CDR2 is LQKENI. Trimming shortened V by 6 bases and J by 5 bases, and 11 bases separated the two germline ends. CDR3 bases: TGTGCCAGCTCCGCAGGGCTGGATCAGCCCCAGCATTTT. Translated: CASSAGLDQPQHF.

The chain couples TRBV9 to TRBJ2-7, with no clear D. Germline CDR1 is SGDLS and CDR2 is YYNGEE. CDR3 size: 15 residues. V was trimmed by 2 bases and J by 6 bases, leaving 18 bases between them. The CDR3 sequence: CASSVGQFSSAEQYF. The CDR3 DNA is TGTGCCAGCAGCGTCGGGCAGTTCTCCTCGGCCGAGCAGTACTTC.

This clone was counted once. V usage is TRBV19 and J usage is TRBJ1-6; 7 positions match TRBD1. The germline V gene encodes CDR1 LNHDA and CDR2 SQIVND (reference sequence). V shed 3 bases, J shed 9 bases, and the junction held 11 bases outside the gene matches. The CDR3 loop spans 16 amino acids. The CDR3 reads CASSIQSTGMGSPLHF. The CDR3 DNA sequence: TGTGCCAGTAGTATTCAATCGACAGGGATGGGTTCACCCCTCCACTTT.

V is TRBV15 and J is TRBJ1-2; no definite D call. Germline CDR1 and CDR2: LNHNV and YYDKDF (reference sequence). Trimming shortened V by 0 bases and J by 7 bases, and 21 bases separated the two germline ends. The CDR3 totals 17 residues. The CDR3 DNA reads as TGTGCCACCAGCAGAGAACTACGGGCAGCGGCAATGAGTGGCTACACCTTC. Amino acids: CATSRELRAAAMSGYTF.

Remarks on this clone: Other DNA sequences in the sample encode the same CDR3. This chain joins TRBV30 and TRBJ1-2; possible D gene TRBD1, 5 bases. The CDR3 totals 13 residues. Trimming removed 0 bases from V and 4 bases from J, with 9 bases in between. Germline-derived CDR1 and CDR2 are GTSNPN and SVGIG (reference sequence). CDR3 amino acids: CAWSVGRGYGYTF. In nucleotides, the CDR3 is TGTGCCTGGAGTGTTGGAAGGGGCTATGGCTACACCTTC.

V usage is TRBV27 and J usage is TRBJ2-7; TRBD1 matches at 7 bases. The ends lost 4 bases at V and 5 bases at J; junction bases unmatched: 8. Germline CDR1 MNHEY, CDR2 SMNVEV (reference sequence). The CDR3 is made up of 14 amino acids. CDR3: CASSSGQLWNEQYF. CDR3 coding DNA: TGTGCCAGCAGTTCGGGACAGCTGTGGAACGAGCAGTACTTC.

The chain couples TRBV30 to TRBJ1-2; D is ambiguous. The germline V gene has CDR1 GTSNPN and CDR2 SVGIG (reference sequence). The CDR3 spans 15 residues. V gave up 5 bases and J gave up 0 bases, with 16 bases separating them. The CDR3 protein is CAWFTVRIANYGYTF. CDR3 sequence (DNA): TGTGCCTGGTTCACGGTGAGGATAGCTAACTATGGCTACACCTTC.

J is TRBJ1-5 and V is TRBV6-6; possible D gene TRBD1, 5 bases. Trimming removed 6 bases at V and 0 bases at J, with 15 bases between. Germline V gene sequence: CDR1 MNHNY, CDR2 SVGAGI (reference sequence). The CDR3 sequence is 16 residues long. The CDR3 here is CASRRRGDGSNQPQHF. The CDR3 nucleotides are TGTGCCAGCAGGAGGAGGGGCGATGGTAGCAATCAGCCCCAGCATTTT.

This clone was seen a few times. This chain joins TRBV7-9 and TRBJ2-7; 11 positions agree with TRBD2. Trimming removed 4 bases from V and 2 bases from J; junction bases left unmatched: 10. This CDR3 spans 17 amino acids. Germline V CDR1 and CDR2: SEHNR, FQNEAQ (reference sequence). The CDR3 nucleotides are TGTGCCAGCAGCTCATCCCTGACTAGCGGGGAAACCTACGAGCAGTACTTC. This codes for CASSSSLTSGETYEQYF.